What follows describes a single T cell receptor beta chain. The antigen remains unidentified. This record belongs to a study of early stage breast cancer tumors. The wider study: Among roughly twelve ER+/PR+/HER2- tumors, eight were ductal, four lobular.

Blood replicates held 0.5 ug DNA, tumor or normal breast roughly 1.5 ug, two each. Profiled with immunoSEQ multiplex PCR; TCRdb holds only in-frame clones, not every one. Of around 48,000 clones in the sample, around 90% were seen once. Whole-study findings and limits: In about 85% of the 16 patients, blood comparison separated tumor from normal breast. Unsorted bulk genomic DNA sequencing lacked pairing and functional marker data.

This clonotype originated in a person aged 65 to 85 with breast cancer. Specimen: blood.

In DNA form, the CDR3 reads TGTGCCAGCTCACCTGCCCGGACGGGGAGCACTGAAGCTTTCTTT. This translates into CASSPARTGSTEAFF. J is TRBJ1-1 and V is TRBV18; D gene uncertain. The CDR3 totals 15 residues. Germline lookup yields CDR1 KGHSH and CDR2 LQKENI. Trimming cost V 3 bases and J 4 bases, with 15 bases left between them.